The clone carrying this T cell receptor beta chain was seen repeatedly, ten times or more. The antigen is undetermined. The sample belongs to a study of T-cell memory formation after mild COVID-19. Study at large: Largely, the TCR clusters proved donor specific. The study's findings and limits: Pre-infection memory showed some responding clones, and this suggested that cross-reactive memory joined. CD4/CD8 balance held among clones contracting day 15 to 85, and later expanders leaned CD4+. Mainly in CM and EM were contracting CD4+ clones; CD8+ were in EMRA.

Using its own MiXCR run on the 5' RACE reads, TCRdb lists one record per CDR3 protein. Found here are some 120,000 distinct CDR3 sequences, about a sixth of them singletons; the top ten hold roughly 5.2%. Germline values: CDR1 DFQATT, CDR2 SNEGSKA (reference sequence). The ends were cut back, 5 bases at V and 7 bases at J, with 10 bases in the middle. The CDR3 spans 11 residues. The clonotype comes from a man aged 18 to 29 who had mild COVID-19 (a few samples of this study predate the infection). Cell type and time point are not known. Sequencing input: PBMCs or a T cell subset sorted from them (not recorded which). The chain recombines TRBV20-1 with TRBJ2-3, with D uncertain. This CDR3 is CSARTSNTQYF. The CDR3, as DNA: TGCAGTGCTCGTACGTCAAATACGCAGTATTTT.